The present T cell receptor (beta chain) was sequenced within a study of blood T cell repertoires in COVID-19. Overall study context: There were acute and convalescent COVID-19 samples, and they came from the United States, Italy and Spain. In each case, the material was cDNA or gDNA derived from T cells, B-cell-depleted T cells, or PBMCs.

This clone was picked up a small number of times. The germline gives CDR1 WNHNN, CDR2 SYGVQD (reference sequence). CDR3 size: 14 residues. Trimming shortened V by 4 bases and J by 5 bases, and 14 bases separated the two germline ends. Seattle patients were enrolled while actively infected and followed longitudinally. Produced via immunoSEQ multiplex PCR; TCRdb's table is partial and in-frame only. The repertoire includes some 75,000 clones, roughly 80% of them detected once, and 13% sits in the top ten. This TCR came from a man aged 45-60 years with COVID-19, enrolled during active disease. The material sequenced was peripheral blood. This sequence joins TRBV10-1 and TRBJ2-5, with D perhaps TRBD1 (6 bases). DNA of the CDR3: TGCGCCAGCAGTGGTACAGGGCTAAGGGAGACCCAGTACTTC. It translates to CASSGTGLRETQYF.